This TCR beta chain came from a study of neurological immune-mediated disorders. Regarding the study as a whole: Healthy controls had more TCR clonal expansion than multiple sclerosis, which showed the least, whereas HTLV-1-associated myelopathy showed the most.

This clonotype was picked up many times. Its target is not known. Template-switch 5'RACE cDNA synthesis added a 10-nucleotide unique molecular identifier. TCRdb called the 5' RACE reads again in MiXCR, with one record for every CDR3 protein. The sample has tens of thousands of distinct CDR3 sequences, less than 5.5% seen once; the top ten hold about 2.4%. This TCR came from a woman in her twenties or thirties with multiple sclerosis. Sequencing was done on a sample of PBMCs.

The CDR3 nucleotides are TGTGCCAGCAGCTACGGACTAGCGGGGACGAACACCGGGGAGCTGTTTTTT. This encodes CASSYGLAGTNTGELFF. The chain employs TRBV3-1 and TRBJ2-2, with 12 bases fitting TRBD2. The CDR3 runs to 17 residues. CDR1 and CDR2 from the germline V gene are LGHDT and YNNKEL (reference sequence). The junction had 4 bases not matched to a gene; V was cut back by 5 bases and J by 0 bases.